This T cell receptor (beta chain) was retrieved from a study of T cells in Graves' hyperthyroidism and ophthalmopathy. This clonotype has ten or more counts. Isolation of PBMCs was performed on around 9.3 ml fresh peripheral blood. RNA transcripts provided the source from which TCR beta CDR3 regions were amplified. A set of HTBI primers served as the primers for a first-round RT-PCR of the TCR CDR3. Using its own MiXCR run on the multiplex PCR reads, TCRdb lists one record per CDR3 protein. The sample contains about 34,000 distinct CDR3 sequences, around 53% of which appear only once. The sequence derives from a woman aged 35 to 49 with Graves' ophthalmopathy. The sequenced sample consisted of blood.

The CDR3 DNA follows: TGTGCCAGCAGCTTTGGACAGGGAGAATTGGGCACTGAAGCTTTCTTT. Translating gives CASSFGQGELGTEAFF. The chain combines TRBV7-3 with TRBJ1-1; 8 bases match TRBD1. The J segment lost 4 bases and the V segment lost 3 bases, leaving 10 bases of the junction unmatched. The CDR3 is 16 amino acids. Germline CDR1 is SGHTA and CDR2 is FQGTGA. Variable domain in full (rest from reference TRBV7-3 and TRBJ1-1): GAGVSQTPSNKVTEKGKYVELRCDPISGHTALYWYRQSLGQGPEFLIYFQGTGAADDSGLPNDRFFAVRPEGSVSTLKIQRTERGDSAVYLCASSFGQGELGTEAFFGQGTRLTVV.